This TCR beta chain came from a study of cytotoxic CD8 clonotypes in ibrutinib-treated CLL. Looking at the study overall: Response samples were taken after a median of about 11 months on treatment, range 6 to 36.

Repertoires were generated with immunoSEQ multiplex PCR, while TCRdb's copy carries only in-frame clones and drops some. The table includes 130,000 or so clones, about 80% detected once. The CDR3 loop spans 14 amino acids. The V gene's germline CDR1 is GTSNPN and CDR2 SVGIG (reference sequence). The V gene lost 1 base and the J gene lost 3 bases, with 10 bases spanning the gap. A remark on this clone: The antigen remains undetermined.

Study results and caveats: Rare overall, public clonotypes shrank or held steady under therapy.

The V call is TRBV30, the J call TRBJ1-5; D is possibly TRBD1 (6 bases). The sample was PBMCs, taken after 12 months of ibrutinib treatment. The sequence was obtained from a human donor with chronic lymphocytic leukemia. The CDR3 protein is CAWSEGGSNQPQHF. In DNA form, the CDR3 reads TGTGCCTGGAGTGAGGGGGGGTCCAATCAGCCCCAGCATTTT.